In this sample, the clone carrying this T cell receptor beta chain turned up many times. Its target is unknown. These data are taken from a study of regulatory T cells in long-lasting Graves disease. Findings of the study overall: Favored gene segments in persistent disease were TRBV28, TRBJ1-2 and TRBJ2-5.

Sequencing libraries for TCR beta were prepared with iRepertoire HTBI primers and Arm-PCR of CDR3 regions. Using its own MiXCR run on the multiplex PCR reads, TCRdb lists one record per CDR3 protein. The table records fewer than 500,000 distinct CDR3 sequences, around 16% of them present only once. This sample's time point: newly diagnosed GD, antithyroid drugs for less than 3 months. The authors made the TCR library using RNA they extracted from PBMCs. Patients were from an endocrinology department in Xi'an, China. The V gene lost 0 bases and the J gene lost 0 bases, with 10 bases spanning the gap. The germline V gene encodes CDR1 SGHTA and CDR2 FQGTGA. The CDR3 has 16 residues. These same data were also listed under a study on T cells in Graves' hyperthyroidism and ophthalmopathy.

Sequencing was performed on peripheral blood mononuclear cells (PBMCs), taken at new diagnosis, from a patient treated with antithyroid drugs. This chain uses TRBV7-3 with TRBJ2-3; no reliable D call. This sequence was found in a man aged 35-49 years with Graves disease. The CDR3, as DNA: TGTGCCAGCAGCTTAACGTTTTCCCTTAGCACAGATACGCAGTATTTT. It yields the protein CASSLTFSLSTDTQYF.